The sequence of this TCR beta chain was determined in a study of blood T cell repertoires in COVID-19. V was cut by 5 bases and J by 8 bases, with 16 bases left in between. The CDR3 runs 14 residues. The germline gives CDR1 SGHAT, CDR2 FQNNGV. Generated by immunoSEQ multiplex PCR, the TCRdb table keeps only in-frame clones and is missing some. The sample carries nearly 35,000 clones, more than 75% recorded once. This sequence was found in a woman aged 60-75 years with acute or convalescent COVID-19. V and J are TRBV11-2 and TRBJ2-1, with D possibly matching TRBD1 (5 bases). The specimen was peripheral blood. The chain's CDR3 is CASSDGTGLDEQFF. CDR3 DNA: TGTGCCAGCAGCGACGGAACAGGTTTAGATGAGCAGTTCTTC.